The 3 T cell receptor beta chains listed next were all sequenced from one sample in a study of cytomegalovirus exposure and HLA in healthy donors. PCR involved 60 Vbeta and 13 Jbeta primers. Clones were read by immunoSEQ multiplex PCR, and TCRdb kept only the in-frame ones, dropping some. The profile shows about 230,000 clones, around 80% of them singletons. Source material: PBMCs. The receptor set was obtained from a boy younger than 18 in good health and CMV-seronegative.

V and J are TRBV6-5 and TRBJ1-1; D ambiguous. The CDR3 consists of 13 residues. Germline V gene sequence: CDR1 MNHEY, CDR2 SVGAGI. V gave up 0 bases and J gave up 7 bases, with 9 bases separating them. The CDR3 DNA is TGTGCCAGCAGTTACTCGTTGCGGGATGAAGCTTTCTTT. Residues: CASSYSLRDEAFF.

V gene TRBV7-9 combines with J gene TRBJ2-1, with 7 bases that match TRBD2. V trimming: 0 bases; J trimming: 2 bases; junction bases outside the gene matches: 1. Germline V gene data show CDR1 as SEHNR and CDR2 as FQNEAQ (reference sequence). CDR3 length: 15 amino acids. The CDR3 region has the DNA TGTGCCAGCAGCTTAGCGGGAGGGACCTACAATGAGCAGTTCTTC. Protein sequence: CASSLAGGTYNEQFF.

The genes are TRBV5-6 and TRBJ1-2; 9 nucleotides match TRBD1. The CDR3 covers 17 residues. Germline values: CDR1 SGHDT, CDR2 YYEEEE. V lost 4 bases, J lost 3 bases, and 13 bases stayed unmatched. The CDR3 spells CASSPKGQGTLHYGYTF. The CDR3 DNA reads TGTGCCAGCAGCCCAAAAGGACAGGGGACCCTGCACTATGGCTACACCTTC.